This TCR beta chain came from a study of T cell responses to AZD1222 COVID-19 vaccine. About the study: Some second doses came at about 4 weeks and others at about 12 weeks; these were pooled.

Study results and caveats: Epitopes outside B.1.351 and B.1.1.7 mutated regions reportedly drew nearly half of spike TCRs. The sample set comprised mostly white British donors with more females, and clonal diversity was possibly underestimated.

On this clone itself: The target antigen is unknown.

The repertoire was sequenced with immunoSEQ multiplex PCR; TCRdb's copy has only in-frame clones and lacks some. The sample lists 60,000 to 85,000 clones, 85% occurring once. There are 17 residues in the CDR3. The germline CDR1 and CDR2 sequences are MNHNS and SASEGT. The germline V and J ends were trimmed by 3 bases and 0 bases, with 12 bases remaining between them. The clonotype originates from an adult in good health. This chain joins TRBV6-1 and TRBJ2-6; D ambiguous. This specimen consisted of peripheral blood, obtained on day 0 of AZD1222 vaccination. DNA for the CDR3: TGTGCCAGCAGTGAGTGGGCCTTCTCCTCTGGGGCCAACGTCCTGACTTTC. Protein sequence: CASSEWAFSSGANVLTF.